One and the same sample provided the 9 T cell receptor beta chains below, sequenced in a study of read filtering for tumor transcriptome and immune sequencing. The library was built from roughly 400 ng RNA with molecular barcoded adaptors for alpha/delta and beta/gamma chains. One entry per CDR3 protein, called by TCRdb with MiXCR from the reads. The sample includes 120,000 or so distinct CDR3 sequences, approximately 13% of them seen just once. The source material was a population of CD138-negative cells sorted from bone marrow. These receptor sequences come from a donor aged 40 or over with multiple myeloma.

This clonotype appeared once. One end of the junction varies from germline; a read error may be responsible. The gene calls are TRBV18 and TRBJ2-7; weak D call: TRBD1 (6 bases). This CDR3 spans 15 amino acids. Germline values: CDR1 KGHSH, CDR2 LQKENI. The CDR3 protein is CASPPGRGLSYEQYF. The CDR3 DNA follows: TGTGCCAGCCCACCGGGCAGGGGCCTTTCCTACGAGCAGTACTTC.

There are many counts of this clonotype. The CDR3 loop is CASSIATSGGAGYNEQFF. CDR3 coding DNA: TGTGCCAGTAGTATCGCTACTAGCGGGGGGGCTGGCTACAATGAGCAGTTCTTC. This chain uses TRBV19 with TRBJ2-1; TRBD2 agrees at 13 bases. The CDR3 consists of 18 residues. After removal of 3 bases from V and 3 bases from J, the junction contained 8 bases not matched to a gene. Germline-derived CDR1 and CDR2 are LNHDA and SQIVND (reference sequence).

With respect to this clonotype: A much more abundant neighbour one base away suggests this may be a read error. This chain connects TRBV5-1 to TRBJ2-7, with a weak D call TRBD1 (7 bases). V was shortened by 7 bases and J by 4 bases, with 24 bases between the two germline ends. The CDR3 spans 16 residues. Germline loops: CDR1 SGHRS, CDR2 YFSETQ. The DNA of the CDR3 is TGCGCCAGCGGACTAAGCACCGGGACAGCCCTGTACGAGCAGTACTTC. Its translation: CASGLSTGTALYEQYF. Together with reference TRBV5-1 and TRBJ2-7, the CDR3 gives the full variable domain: KAGVTQTPRYLIKTRGQQVTLSCSPISGHRSVSWYQQTPGQGLQFLFEYFSETQRNKGNFPGRFSGRQFSNSRSEMNVSTLELGDSALYLCASGLSTGTALYEQYFGPGTRLTVT.

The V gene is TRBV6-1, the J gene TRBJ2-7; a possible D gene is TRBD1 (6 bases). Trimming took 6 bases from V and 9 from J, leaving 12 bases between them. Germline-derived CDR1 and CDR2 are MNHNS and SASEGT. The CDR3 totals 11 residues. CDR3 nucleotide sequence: TGTGCCAGCAGGGCAGGGGTCTGGCAGTACTTC. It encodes CASRAGVWQYF.

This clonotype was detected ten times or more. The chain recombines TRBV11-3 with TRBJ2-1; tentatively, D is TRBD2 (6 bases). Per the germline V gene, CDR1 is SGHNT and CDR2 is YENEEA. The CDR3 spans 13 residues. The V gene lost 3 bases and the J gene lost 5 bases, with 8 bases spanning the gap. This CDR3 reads CASSLGRNNEQFF. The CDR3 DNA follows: TGTGCCAGCAGCTTGGGGAGGAACAATGAGCAGTTCTTC. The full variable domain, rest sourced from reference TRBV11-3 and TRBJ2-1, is EAGVVQSPRYKIIEKKQPVAFWCNPISGHNTLYWYLQNLGQGPELLIRYENEEAVDDSQLPKDRFSAERLKGVDSTLKIQPAELGDSAVYLCASSLGRNNEQFFGPGTRLTVL.

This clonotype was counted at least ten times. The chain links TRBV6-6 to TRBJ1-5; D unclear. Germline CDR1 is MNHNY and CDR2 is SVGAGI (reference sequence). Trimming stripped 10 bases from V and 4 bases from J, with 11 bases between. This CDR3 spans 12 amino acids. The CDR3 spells CATQALNQPQHF. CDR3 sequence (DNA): TGTGCCACCCAAGCGTTAAATCAGCCCCAGCATTTT.

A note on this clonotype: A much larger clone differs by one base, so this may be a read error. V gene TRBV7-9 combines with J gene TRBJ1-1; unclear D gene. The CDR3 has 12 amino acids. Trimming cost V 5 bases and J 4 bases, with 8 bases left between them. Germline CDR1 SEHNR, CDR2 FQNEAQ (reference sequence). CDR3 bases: TGTGCCAGCAGCCCAAGATGCACTGAAGCTTTCTTT. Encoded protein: CASSPRCTEAFF.

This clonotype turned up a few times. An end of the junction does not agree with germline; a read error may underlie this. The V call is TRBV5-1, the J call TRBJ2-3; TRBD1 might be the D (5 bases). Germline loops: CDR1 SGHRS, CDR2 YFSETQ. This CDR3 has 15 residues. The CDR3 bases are TGCGCCAGCAGCTTGGGCGGTGTTGGCACAGGTACGCAGTATTTT. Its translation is CASSLGGVGTGTQYF.

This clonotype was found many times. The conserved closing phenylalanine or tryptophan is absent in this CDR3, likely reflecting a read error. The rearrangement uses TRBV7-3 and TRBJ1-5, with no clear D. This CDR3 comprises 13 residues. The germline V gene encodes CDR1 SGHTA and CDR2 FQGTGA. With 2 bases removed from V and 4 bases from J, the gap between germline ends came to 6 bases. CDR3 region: CASSLAYNQPQHL. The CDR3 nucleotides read TGTGCCAGCAGCTTAGCTTATAATCAGCCCCAGCATCTT.